Below are 23 T cell receptor beta chains sequenced from a single sample in a study of CXCR3-negative and CXCR3-positive naive CD8 T cells. The authors made the TRB cDNA libraries by 5' RACE using UMI labels. TCRdb re-called the 5' RACE reads, yielding one record per CDR3 amino acid sequence without DNA. Reported are roughly 100,000 distinct CDR3 sequences; the ten largest clones contain 0.95% to 1.4%. Sample: naive CXCR3- CD8+ T cells from blood. As to subset: CD45RO-CCR7+CD27+CD95- naive CD8+ T cells lacking CXCR3 (TNR3-). The receptors were sampled from a human donor in good health. Some clones in this sample may be carry-over from other donors' samples.

The rearrangement links TRBV6-2 or TRBV6-3 to TRBJ2-7; TCRdb names TRBD1, which stays unverified in the absence of DNA. Germline CDR1 MNHEY, CDR2 SVGEGT. The CDR3 runs 15 residues. The CDR3 sequence: CASRQGQGNSYEQYF.

The rearrangement uses TRBV12-3 or TRBV12-4 and TRBJ2-2. This CDR3 is 16 amino acids long. The CDR3 reads CASSLVGQPSTGELFF.

The V call is TRBV19, the J call TRBJ1-1; TCRdb picks TRBD1, but there is no DNA to check that call. The CDR3 is 13 residues long. Per the germline V gene, CDR1 is LNHDA and CDR2 is SQIVND (reference sequence). The CDR3: CASSITPLTGVFF.

V usage is TRBV5-1 and J usage is TRBJ2-2; TCRdb reports TRBD1, a call that lacks DNA to check it against. The CDR3 has 19 residues. CDR1 is SGHRS, CDR2 YFSETQ, per germline. CDR3: CASSLGDRESEENTGELFF.

The chain uses TRBV5-1 and TRBJ2-1; TCRdb selects TRBD2, and the lack of DNA leaves this call unchecked. Germline-derived CDR1 and CDR2 are SGHRS and YFSETQ. The CDR3 sequence is 16 residues long. CDR3 in amino acids: CASSLDTSGEGGEQFF.

The chain is built from TRBV6-5 and TRBJ2-3; TCRdb's assignment of TRBD2 cannot be checked, as there is no DNA. The CDR3 spans 14 residues. Germline lookup yields CDR1 MNHEY and CDR2 SVGAGI. CDR3: CASQESGGADTQYF.

The CDR3 region is CASRYRTDHNQPQHF. The chain couples TRBV28 to TRBJ1-5. The CDR3 length is 15 residues. Per the germline V gene, CDR1 is MDHEN and CDR2 is SYDVKM.

This rearrangement joins TRBV29-1 to TRBJ1-1. The CDR3 spans 12 residues. Germline V gives CDR1 SQVTM, CDR2 ANQGSEA. CDR3: CSESTPNTEAFF.

V is TRBV5-1 and J is TRBJ2-2; the D call of TRBD2 rests on TCRdb alone, since no DNA is present to check it. This CDR3 spans 16 amino acids. CDR1 and CDR2 (germline): SGHRS, YFSETQ. CDR3 sequence: CASSPEGWVNTGELFF.

V and J are TRBV29-1 and TRBJ1-1; lacking DNA, the TRBD1 call made by TCRdb goes unchecked. Germline V CDR1 and CDR2: SQVTM, ANQGSEA. The CDR3 runs to 12 residues. The CDR3 protein is CSTWTESTEAFF.

This chain connects TRBV7-9 to TRBJ2-2. The CDR3 runs to 16 residues. Germline-derived CDR1 and CDR2 are SEHNR and FQNEAQ (reference sequence). The CDR3 sequence: CASGFRREANTGELFF.

The chain has TRBV29-1 and TRBJ2-2; the TRBD1 assignment by TCRdb is unverifiable without DNA. The V gene's germline CDR1 is SQVTM and CDR2 ANQGSEA. The CDR3 has 16 amino acids. CDR3: CSVEAPGQANTGELFF.

V usage is TRBV15 and J usage is TRBJ2-3; TCRdb's D call, TRBD2, is unchecked because there is no DNA. The CDR3 loop spans 18 amino acids. Germline-derived CDR1 and CDR2 are LNHNV and YYDKDF (reference sequence). The CDR3 region is CATSSRGGLAGVQDTQYF.

V usage is TRBV12-3 or TRBV12-4 and J usage is TRBJ1-1; there is no DNA to check the TCRdb D call of TRBD1. The CDR3 runs 14 residues. CDR3 loop: CASNPTGPNTEAFF.

The gene calls are TRBV7-8 and TRBJ2-5; TCRdb's D call, TRBD2, is unchecked because there is no DNA. CDR3 length: 16 amino acids. Germline CDR1 SGHVS, CDR2 FQNEAQ. CDR3 loop: CASSLEIAGGRETQYF.

V usage is TRBV29-1 and J usage is TRBJ2-7. Per germline, CDR1 SQVTM and CDR2 ANQGSEA. The CDR3 extends over 13 amino acids. CDR3 sequence: CSVETQVPYEQYF.

The V gene is TRBV6-2 or TRBV6-3, the J gene TRBJ2-1; TCRdb gives TRBD2 as the D gene, but with no DNA this cannot be confirmed. From germline, CDR1 is MNHEY and CDR2 SVGEGT. The CDR3 extends over 12 amino acids. Here the CDR3 reads CASTLGRERQFF.

This chain connects TRBV29-1 to TRBJ2-1; the TCRdb call, TRBD2, lacks DNA for checking. The V gene's germline CDR1 is SQVTM and CDR2 ANQGSEA. This CDR3 contains 16 residues. The CDR3 loop reads CSVGELAGGSYNEQFF.

The chain is built from TRBV4-1 and TRBJ1-3. The CDR3 covers 16 residues. Germline CDR1 is MGHRA and CDR2 is YSYEKL. CDR3 sequence reads: CASSRLTQEPGNTIYF.

The chain has TRBV12-3 or TRBV12-4 and TRBJ2-1. CDR3 length: 13 residues. The CDR3 region is CASSKQANNEKFF.

V usage is TRBV7-9 and J usage is TRBJ2-3; TCRdb names TRBD1, which stays unverified in the absence of DNA. This CDR3 region has 15 residues. Germline assignment: CDR1 SEHNR and CDR2 FQNEAQ (reference sequence). This chain's CDR3 is CASSSRTGPTNTQYF.

The CDR3 sequence is CASSDPRGLANYGYTF. The chain combines TRBV5-6 with TRBJ1-2; TCRdb indicates TRBD1, and absent DNA this call remains unverified. The CDR3 contains 16 residues. Germline lookup yields CDR1 SGHDT and CDR2 YYEEEE.

V gene TRBV5-1 combines with J gene TRBJ1-1; as DNA is missing, the TRBD1 call by TCRdb cannot be tested. In germline, CDR1 is SGHRS, CDR2 YFSETQ. The CDR3 runs to 14 residues. The CDR3 sequence: CASSIGTGDTEAFF.